This T cell receptor beta chain originates from a study of blood T cell repertoires in COVID-19. The wider study: Sites across the United States, Italy and Spain contributed samples from acute and convalescent COVID-19. The cDNA or gDNA used as material had been derived from T cells, B-cell-depleted T cells, or PBMCs.

In the source study's methods: How many nucleated cells were present was estimated from reference gene primer amplification. Using immunoSEQ multiplex PCR, the repertoire was profiled, and TCRdb retains in-frame clones only, with some absent. Clone size and V and J calls were adopted from that table, with D and trimming inferred from the DNA. The sample has under 300,000 clones, more than 75% seen once. Germline CDR1 reads SGHTA; CDR2 reads FQGNSA. Trimming took off 4 bases at V and 4 bases at J, with 13 bases between the two ends. This CDR3 has 14 residues. What was sequenced was peripheral blood. This TCR derives from a woman aged 70 to 79 with active or convalescent COVID-19. V is TRBV7-2 and J is TRBJ2-5, with TRBD2 as a possible D gene (6 bases). The CDR3 DNA follows: TGTGCCAGCAGCTCTCCGGGGAGGCGAGAGACCCAGTACTTC. Encoded protein: CASSSPGRRETQYF.